The 16 T cell receptor beta chains listed next were all sequenced from one sample in a study of neurological immune-mediated disorders. TCRdb recomputed calls from the 5' RACE reads with MiXCR, one row per CDR3 protein. This sample has around 58,000 distinct CDR3 sequences, with approximately 3.1% found just once. The sequencing input was PBMCs. These receptors were obtained from an older woman with multiple sclerosis.

This clonotype has a count of ten or more. The genes are TRBV5-1 and TRBJ2-3; TRBD1 matches 7 bases. V was clipped by 4 bases and J by 5 bases; unmatched bases: 16. Germline CDR1 and CDR2: SGHRS and YFSETQ. This CDR3 region has 17 residues. As DNA, the CDR3 is TGCGCCAGCAGCCCGGTTCCCGGGCAGGGGGTCAGAGATACGCAGTATTTT. It translates to CASSPVPGQGVRDTQYF.

This clonotype was picked up many times. The rearrangement joins TRBV5-1 to TRBJ2-2; 10 bases agree with TRBD2. V shed 0 bases and J 1 base; nucleotides not matched to a gene: 15. Germline V CDR1 and CDR2: SGHRS, YFSETQ. The CDR3 loop spans 21 amino acids. The CDR3 loop reads CASSLDDRPRLAGVNTGELFF. CDR3 in DNA: TGCGCCAGCAGCTTGGATGACAGGCCCCGGCTAGCGGGAGTGAACACCGGGGAGCTGTTTTTT.

This clonotype was seen ten or more times. This chain uses TRBV7-2 with TRBJ2-1, with TRBD2 matching 10 bases. The germline V gene has CDR1 SGHTA and CDR2 FQGNSA. The CDR3 consists of 16 residues. V lost 2 bases to trimming and J lost 4 bases; unmatched junction nucleotides: 5. CDR3 coding DNA: TGTGCCAGCAGCTTACTAGCGGGAGCTTTTTACAATGAGCAGTTCTTC. Protein product: CASSLLAGAFYNEQFF.

This clonotype was counted many times. This chain uses TRBV7-2 with TRBJ2-3, with 11 bases identical to TRBD1. V dropped 6 bases and J dropped 5; count of bases not matched to a gene: 10. Germline V CDR1 and CDR2: SGHTA, FQGNSA. This CDR3 region has 16 residues. CDR3 amino acids: CASRSWTGGWGDTQYF. The CDR3 nucleotides read TGTGCCAGCAGATCTTGGACAGGGGGCTGGGGAGATACGCAGTATTTT.

This clonotype was found a few times. The chain couples TRBV5-1 to TRBJ1-1; 7 bases line up with TRBD1. J gave up 5 bases and V 4 bases, and 11 bases lay outside the gene matches. CDR1 is SGHRS and CDR2 is YFSETQ in the germline V gene. The CDR3 is 15 residues long. CDR3 protein: CASSQPTGIGTEAFF. The CDR3 DNA reads as TGCGCCAGCAGCCAGCCGACAGGGATTGGGACTGAAGCTTTCTTT.

This clonotype showed up many times. The CDR3 loop reads CSAIRGGTAQYF. CDR3 coding DNA: TGCAGTGCTATCCGGGGTGGCACTGCCCAGTACTTC. The chain has TRBV20-1 and TRBJ2-5; perhaps TRBD2 as D (5 bases). Per the germline V gene, CDR1 is DFQATT and CDR2 is SNEGSKA (reference sequence). V lost 4 bases to trimming and J lost 9 bases, with 15 bases between them. This CDR3 spans 12 amino acids.

This clonotype was seen repeatedly, ten times or more. The gene calls are TRBV28 and TRBJ2-6; TRBD2 aligns across 8 bases. Germline trimming cut 6 bases from V and 0 bases from J; bases unmatched to any gene: 7. The CDR3 loop spans 17 amino acids. Germline V gene data show CDR1 as MDHEN and CDR2 as SYDVKM. The CDR3 region has the DNA TGTGCCAGCAGGGGAGCGGGAGCCCCCTCTGGGGCCAACGTCCTGACTTTC. Protein: CASRGAGAPSGANVLTF.

The sample holds many counts of this clonotype. V usage is TRBV15 and J usage is TRBJ2-7; D is ambiguous. The CDR3 spans 12 residues. Trimming left V 1 base short and J 6 bases short, with 7 bases between. CDR1 and CDR2 (germline): LNHNV, YYDKDF (reference sequence). The CDR3, as DNA: TGTGCCACCAGCAGAGGGGTTGGCGAGCAGTACTTC. Residues: CATSRGVGEQYF.

There are many counts of this clonotype. The CDR3 here is CASSYGAGAQNQPQHF. The CDR3 DNA reads as TGTGCCAGCAGTTACGGGGCAGGGGCTCAAAATCAGCCCCAGCATTTT. The chain combines TRBV6-6 with TRBJ1-5; a possible D gene is TRBD1 (6 bases). Trimming took 2 bases from V and 4 from J, leaving 15 bases between them. CDR3 length equals 16 residues. Germline lookup yields CDR1 MNHNY and CDR2 SVGAGI (reference sequence).

This clonotype was seen many times. The chain has TRBV5-1 and TRBJ1-2, with D tentatively TRBD1 (6 bases). Germline values: CDR1 SGHRS, CDR2 YFSETQ. Trimming cost V 4 bases and J 3 bases, with 13 bases left between them. The CDR3 has 14 residues. The CDR3 DNA sequence: TGCGCCAGCAGCGTAGCGGGGGGCGACTATGGCTACACCTTC. Translating it yields CASSVAGGDYGYTF.

Only a few counts were recorded for this clonotype. One end of the junction does not line up with germline, which may come from a read error. J is TRBJ1-6 and V is TRBV29-1; D might be TRBD1 (6 bases). The CDR3 has 13 amino acids. CDR1 and CDR2 (germline): SQVTM, ANQGSEA. The CDR3 reads CSVAGGPNSPLNF. The CDR3, as DNA: TGCAGCGTTGCCGGGGGGCCCAATTCACCCCTCAACTTT.

In its sample, this clonotype was seen many times. CDR3 sequence (DNA): TGTGCCAGCAGCTCAGGGACTAGCGGAATCTCCTACGAGCAGTACTTC. It yields the protein CASSSGTSGISYEQYF. This chain joins TRBV7-9 and TRBJ2-7, with TRBD2 matching 11 bases. J lost 0 bases, V lost 4 bases, and 5 bases had no gene match. The CDR3 is 16 amino acids. The germline V gene encodes CDR1 SEHNR and CDR2 FQNEAQ (reference sequence).

Ten or more counts support this clonotype. This chain links TRBV5-1 with TRBJ1-1; 9 bases align to TRBD1. Per germline, CDR1 SGHRS and CDR2 YFSETQ. CDR3 length equals 15 residues. Trimming removed 3 bases from V and 2 bases from J; junction bases left unmatched: 5. The CDR3 DNA reads TGCGCCAGCAGCTCAAAAACAGGGGGCAACACTGAAGCTTTCTTT. Translating gives CASSSKTGGNTEAFF.

This clonotype was observed a handful of times. The chain recombines TRBV14 with TRBJ2-1; D unresolved. This CDR3 spans 14 amino acids. In germline, CDR1 is SGHDN, CDR2 FVKESK. V was trimmed by 4 bases and J by 0 bases, leaving 7 bases between them. The CDR3 sequence is CASSRRSSYNEQFF. CDR3 DNA sequence: TGTGCCAGCAGCCGGCGGAGCTCCTACAATGAGCAGTTCTTC.

This clonotype was picked up many times. The chain is built from TRBV7-2 and TRBJ2-3; a weak D match, TRBD1 (5 bases). There are 14 residues in the CDR3. CDR1 is SGHTA and CDR2 is FQGNSA in the germline V gene. Deletions cut 2 bases from V and 2 bases from J, with 8 bases between. The CDR3 loop is CASSLSRDTDTQYF. CDR3 nucleotides: TGTGCCAGCAGCTTATCCAGGGACACAGATACGCAGTATTTT.

At least ten counts were recorded for this clonotype. The rearrangement uses TRBV28 and TRBJ2-1; 8 bases fit TRBD2. This CDR3 region has 15 residues. Unmatched junction bases numbered 11, after V lost 6 bases and J lost 7 bases. CDR1 is MDHEN, CDR2 SYDVKM, per germline. The CDR3 here is CASSAGGRRYNEQFF. CDR3 DNA: TGTGCCAGCAGCGCGGGGGGCCGTAGATATAATGAGCAGTTCTTC.